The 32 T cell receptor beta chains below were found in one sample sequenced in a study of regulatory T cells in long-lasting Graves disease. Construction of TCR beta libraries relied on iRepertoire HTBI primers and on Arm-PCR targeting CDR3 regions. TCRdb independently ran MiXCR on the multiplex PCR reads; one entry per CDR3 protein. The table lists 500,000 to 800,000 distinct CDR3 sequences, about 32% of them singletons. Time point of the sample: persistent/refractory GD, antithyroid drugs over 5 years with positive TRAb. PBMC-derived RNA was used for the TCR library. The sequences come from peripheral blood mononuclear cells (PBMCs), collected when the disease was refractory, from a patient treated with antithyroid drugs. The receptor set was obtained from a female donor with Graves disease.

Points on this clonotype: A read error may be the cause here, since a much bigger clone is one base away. CDR3 in amino acids: CASETGLTLHF. In nucleotides, the CDR3 is TGTGCCAGCGAAACGGGACTAACTCTCCACTTT. The rearrangement links TRBV12-3 or TRBV12-4 to TRBJ1-6, with D tentatively TRBD1 (5 bases). The CDR3 is 11 residues long. The V and J ends lost 8 bases and 16 bases respectively, with 15 bases between them.

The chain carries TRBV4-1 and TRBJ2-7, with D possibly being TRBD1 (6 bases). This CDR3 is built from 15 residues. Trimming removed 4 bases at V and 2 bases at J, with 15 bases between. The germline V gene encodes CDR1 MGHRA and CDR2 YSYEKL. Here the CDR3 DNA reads TGCGCCAGCAGCCCCAAGGGGGACGACACCTACGAGCAGTACTTC. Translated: CASSPKGDDTYEQYF.

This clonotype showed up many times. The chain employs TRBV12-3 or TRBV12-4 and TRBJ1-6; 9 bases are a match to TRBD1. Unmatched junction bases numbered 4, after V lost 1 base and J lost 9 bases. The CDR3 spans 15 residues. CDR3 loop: CASSLDRGRLSPLHF. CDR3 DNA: TGTGCCAGCAGTTTAGACAGGGGGCGTCTTTCACCCCTCCACTTT.

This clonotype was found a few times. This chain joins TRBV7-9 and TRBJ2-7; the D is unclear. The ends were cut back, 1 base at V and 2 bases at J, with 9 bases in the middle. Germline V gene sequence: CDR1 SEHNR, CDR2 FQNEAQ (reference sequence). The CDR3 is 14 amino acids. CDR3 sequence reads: CASSLVDGTYEQYF. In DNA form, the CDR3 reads TGTGCCAGCAGCTTAGTCGACGGTACCTACGAGCAGTACTTC.

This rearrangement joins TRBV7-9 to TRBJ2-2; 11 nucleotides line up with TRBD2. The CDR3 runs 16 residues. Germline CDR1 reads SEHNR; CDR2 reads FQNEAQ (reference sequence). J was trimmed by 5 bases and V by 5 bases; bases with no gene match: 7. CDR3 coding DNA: TGTGCCAGCAGCCGTTCCGGGACTAGCGGTACCGGGGAGCTGTTTTTT. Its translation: CASSRSGTSGTGELFF.

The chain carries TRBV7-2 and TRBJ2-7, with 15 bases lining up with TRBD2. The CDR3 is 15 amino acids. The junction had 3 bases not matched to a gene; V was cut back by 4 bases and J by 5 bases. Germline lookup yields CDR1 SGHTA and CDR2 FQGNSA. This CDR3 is CASSWTSGRADEQYF. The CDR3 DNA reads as TGTGCCAGCAGCTGGACTAGCGGGAGGGCCGACGAGCAGTACTTC.

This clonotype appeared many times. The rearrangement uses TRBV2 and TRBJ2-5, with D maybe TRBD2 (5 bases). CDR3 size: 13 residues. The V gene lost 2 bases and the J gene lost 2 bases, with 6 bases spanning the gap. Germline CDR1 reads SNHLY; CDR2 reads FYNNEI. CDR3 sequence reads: CASSERLQETQYF. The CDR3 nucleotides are TGTGCCAGCAGTGAACGACTACAAGAGACCCAGTACTTC.

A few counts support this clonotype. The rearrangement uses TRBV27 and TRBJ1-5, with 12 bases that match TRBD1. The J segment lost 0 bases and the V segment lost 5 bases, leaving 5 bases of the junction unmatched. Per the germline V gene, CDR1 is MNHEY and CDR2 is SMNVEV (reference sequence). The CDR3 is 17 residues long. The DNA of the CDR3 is TGTGCCAGCAGTACCCGGGACAGGGGGCCTAGCAATCAGCCCCAGCATTTT. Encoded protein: CASSTRDRGPSNQPQHF.

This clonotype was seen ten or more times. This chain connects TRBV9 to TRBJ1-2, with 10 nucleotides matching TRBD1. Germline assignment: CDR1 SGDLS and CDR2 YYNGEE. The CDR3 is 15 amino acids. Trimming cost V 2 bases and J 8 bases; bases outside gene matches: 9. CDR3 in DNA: TGTGCCAGCAGCGTTGACAGGGGGCTGGTGGAAGGCTACACCTTC. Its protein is CASSVDRGLVEGYTF.

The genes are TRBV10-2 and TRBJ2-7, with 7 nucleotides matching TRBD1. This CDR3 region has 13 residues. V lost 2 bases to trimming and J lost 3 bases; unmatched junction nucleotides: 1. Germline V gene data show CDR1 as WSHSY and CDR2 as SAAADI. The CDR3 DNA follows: TGCGCCAGCAGTGAGGACAGGGTCTACGAGCAGTACTTC. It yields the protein CASSEDRVYEQYF.

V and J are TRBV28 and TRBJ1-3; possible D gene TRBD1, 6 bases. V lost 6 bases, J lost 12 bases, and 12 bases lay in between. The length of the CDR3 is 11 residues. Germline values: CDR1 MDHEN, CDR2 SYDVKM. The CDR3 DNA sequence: TGTGCCAGCAGCATTACAGGGTACATATATTTT. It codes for CASSITGYIYF.

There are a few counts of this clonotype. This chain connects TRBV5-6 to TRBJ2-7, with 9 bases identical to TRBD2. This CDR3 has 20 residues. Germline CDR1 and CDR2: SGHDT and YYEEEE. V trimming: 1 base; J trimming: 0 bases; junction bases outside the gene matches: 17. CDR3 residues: CASSLFAGGTGLAPSYEQYF. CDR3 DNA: TGTGCCAGCAGCTTGTTCGCAGGCGGTACCGGACTAGCGCCCTCCTACGAGCAGTACTTC.

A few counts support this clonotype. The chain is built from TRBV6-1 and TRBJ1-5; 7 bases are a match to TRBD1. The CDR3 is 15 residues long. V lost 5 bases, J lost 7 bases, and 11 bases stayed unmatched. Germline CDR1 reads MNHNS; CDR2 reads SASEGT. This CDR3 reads CASSSNRGPGQPQHF. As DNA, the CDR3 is TGTGCCAGCAGTTCCAACAGGGGACCTGGACAGCCCCAGCATTTT.

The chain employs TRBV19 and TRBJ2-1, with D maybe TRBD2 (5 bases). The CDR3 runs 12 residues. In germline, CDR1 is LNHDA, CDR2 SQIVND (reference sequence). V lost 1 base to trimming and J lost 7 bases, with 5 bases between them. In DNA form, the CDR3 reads TGTGCCAGTAGTATAGTAGCGAATGAGCAGTTCTTC. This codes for CASSIVANEQFF.

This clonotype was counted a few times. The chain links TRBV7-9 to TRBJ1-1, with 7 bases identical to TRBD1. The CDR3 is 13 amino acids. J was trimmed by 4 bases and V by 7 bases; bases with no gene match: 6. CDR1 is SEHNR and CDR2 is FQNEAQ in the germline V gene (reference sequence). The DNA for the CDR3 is TGTGCCAGCACCAGGGCAGGGGGCACTGAAGCTTTCTTT. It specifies CASTRAGGTEAFF. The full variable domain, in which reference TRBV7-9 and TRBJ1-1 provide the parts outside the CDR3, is DTGVSQNPRHKITKRGQNVTFRCDPISEHNRLYWYRQTLGQGPEFLTYFQNEAQLEKSRLLSDRFSAERPKGSFSTLEIQRTEQGDSAMYLCASTRAGGTEAFFGQGTRLTVV.

The CDR3 loop reads CASSGTSGTLSGANVLTF. Written as DNA, the CDR3 is TGTGCCAGCAGCGGGACTAGCGGGACCCTCTCTGGGGCCAACGTCCTGACTTTC. The chain couples TRBV6-1 to TRBJ2-6; 13 bases agree with TRBD2. CDR1 and CDR2 (germline): MNHNS, SASEGT. J lost 0 bases, V lost 6 bases, and 5 bases had no gene match. The length of the CDR3 is 18 residues.

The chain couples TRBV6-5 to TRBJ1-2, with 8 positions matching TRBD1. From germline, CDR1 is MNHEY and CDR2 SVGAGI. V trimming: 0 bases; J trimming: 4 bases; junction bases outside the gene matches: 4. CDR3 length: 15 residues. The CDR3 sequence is CASSYSSGTGYGYTF. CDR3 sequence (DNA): TGTGCCAGCAGTTACTCATCCGGGACAGGCTATGGCTACACCTTC.

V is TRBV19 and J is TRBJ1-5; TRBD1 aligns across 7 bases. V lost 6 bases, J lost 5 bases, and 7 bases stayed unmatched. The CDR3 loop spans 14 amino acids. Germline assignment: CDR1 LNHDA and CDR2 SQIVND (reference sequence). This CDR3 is CASRIRGGYQPQHF. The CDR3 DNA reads TGTGCCAGTAGGATCAGGGGGGGATATCAGCCCCAGCATTTT. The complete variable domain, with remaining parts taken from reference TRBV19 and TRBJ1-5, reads DGGITQSPKYLFRKEGQNVTLSCEQNLNHDAMYWYRQDPGQGLRLIYYSQIVNDFQKGDIAEGYSVSREKKESFPLTVTSAQKNPTAFYLCASRIRGGYQPQHFGDGTRLSIL.

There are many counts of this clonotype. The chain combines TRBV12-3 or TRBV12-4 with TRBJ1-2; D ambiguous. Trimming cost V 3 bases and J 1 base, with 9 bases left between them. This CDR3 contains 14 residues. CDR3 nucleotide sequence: TGTGCCAGCAGTTTGTATGGCAATAACTATGGCTACACCTTC. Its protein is CASSLYGNNYGYTF.

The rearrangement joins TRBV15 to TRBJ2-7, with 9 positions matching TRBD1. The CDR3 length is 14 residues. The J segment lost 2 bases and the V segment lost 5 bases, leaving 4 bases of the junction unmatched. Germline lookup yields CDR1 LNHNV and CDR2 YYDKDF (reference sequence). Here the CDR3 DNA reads TGTGCCACCAGCCAGGACAGGGGACCCTACGAGCAGTACTTC. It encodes CATSQDRGPYEQYF.

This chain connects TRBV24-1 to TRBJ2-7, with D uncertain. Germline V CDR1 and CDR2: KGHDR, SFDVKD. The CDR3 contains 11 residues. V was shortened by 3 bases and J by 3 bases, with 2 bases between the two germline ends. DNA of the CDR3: TGTGCCACCAGTGATAACTACGAGCAGTACTTC. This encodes CATSDNYEQYF.

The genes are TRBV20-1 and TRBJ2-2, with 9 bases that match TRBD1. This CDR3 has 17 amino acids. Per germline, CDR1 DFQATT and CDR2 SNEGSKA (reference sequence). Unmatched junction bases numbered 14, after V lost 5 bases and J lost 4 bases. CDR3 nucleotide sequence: TGCAGTGCTCGACCTCTCCCGGGACAGGGAGGCACCGGGGAGCTGTTTTTT. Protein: CSARPLPGQGGTGELFF.

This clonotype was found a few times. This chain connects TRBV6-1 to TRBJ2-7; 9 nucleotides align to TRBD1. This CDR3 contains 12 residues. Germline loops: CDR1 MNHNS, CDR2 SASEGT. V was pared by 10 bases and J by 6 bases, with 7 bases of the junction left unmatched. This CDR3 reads CATLRTGVEQYF. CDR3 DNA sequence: TGTGCCACCTTGCGGACAGGGGTCGAGCAGTACTTC.

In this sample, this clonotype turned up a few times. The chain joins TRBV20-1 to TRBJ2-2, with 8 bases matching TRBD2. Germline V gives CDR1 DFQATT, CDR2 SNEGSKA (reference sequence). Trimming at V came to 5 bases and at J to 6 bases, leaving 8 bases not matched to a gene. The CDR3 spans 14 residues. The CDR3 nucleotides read TGCAGTGCTCCGGGGCTAGCGGGTGCCGGGGAGCTGTTTTTT. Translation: CSAPGLAGAGELFF.

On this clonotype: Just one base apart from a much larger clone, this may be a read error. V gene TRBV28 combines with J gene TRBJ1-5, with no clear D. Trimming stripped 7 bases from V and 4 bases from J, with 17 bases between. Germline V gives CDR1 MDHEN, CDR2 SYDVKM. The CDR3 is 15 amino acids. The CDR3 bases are TGTGCCAGCACCGGAGAAGCAAGGCGGAATCAGCCCCAGCATTTT. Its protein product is CASTGEARRNQPQHF. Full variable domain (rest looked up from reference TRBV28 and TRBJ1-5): DVKVTQSSRYLVKRTGEKVFLECVQDMDHENMFWYRQDPGLGLRLIYFSYDVKMKEKGDIPEGYSVSREKKERFSLILESASTNQTSMYLCASTGEARRNQPQHFGDGTRLSIL.

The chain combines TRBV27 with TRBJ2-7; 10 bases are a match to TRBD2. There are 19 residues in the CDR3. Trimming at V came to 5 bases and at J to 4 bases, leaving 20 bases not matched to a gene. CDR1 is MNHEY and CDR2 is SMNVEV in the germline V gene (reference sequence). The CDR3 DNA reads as TGTGCCAGCAGTCGCGTAGCGGGAGGTATCATAGGGGAGTGGTACGAGCAGTACTTC. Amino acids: CASSRVAGGIIGEWYEQYF.

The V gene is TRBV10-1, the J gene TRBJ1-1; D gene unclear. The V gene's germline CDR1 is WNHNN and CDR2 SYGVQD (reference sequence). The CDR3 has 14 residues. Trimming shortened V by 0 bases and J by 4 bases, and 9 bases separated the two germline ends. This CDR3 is CASSESPRSTEAFF. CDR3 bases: TGCGCCAGCAGTGAGTCGCCCAGGAGCACTGAAGCTTTCTTT.

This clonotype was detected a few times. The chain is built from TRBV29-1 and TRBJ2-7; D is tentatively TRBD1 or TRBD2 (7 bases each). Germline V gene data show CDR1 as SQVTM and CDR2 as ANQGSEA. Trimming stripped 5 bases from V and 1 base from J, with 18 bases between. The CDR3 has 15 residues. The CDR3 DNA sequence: TGCAGCGTTCTCCTCAGGGGGGGCGCATCCTACGAGCAGTACTTC. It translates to CSVLLRGGASYEQYF.

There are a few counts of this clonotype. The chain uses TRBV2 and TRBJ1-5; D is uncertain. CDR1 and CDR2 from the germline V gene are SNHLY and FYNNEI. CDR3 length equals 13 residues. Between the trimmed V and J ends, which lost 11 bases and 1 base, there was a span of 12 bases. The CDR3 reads CAGTSGSNQPQHF. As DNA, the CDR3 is TGTGCCGGAACCAGTGGGAGCAATCAGCCCCAGCATTTT.

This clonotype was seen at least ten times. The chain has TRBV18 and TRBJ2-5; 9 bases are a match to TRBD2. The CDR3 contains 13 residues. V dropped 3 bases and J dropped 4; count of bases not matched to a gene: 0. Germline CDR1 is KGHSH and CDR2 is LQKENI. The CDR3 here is CASSPGLAETQYF. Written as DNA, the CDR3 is TGTGCCAGCTCACCGGGACTAGCAGAGACCCAGTACTTC.

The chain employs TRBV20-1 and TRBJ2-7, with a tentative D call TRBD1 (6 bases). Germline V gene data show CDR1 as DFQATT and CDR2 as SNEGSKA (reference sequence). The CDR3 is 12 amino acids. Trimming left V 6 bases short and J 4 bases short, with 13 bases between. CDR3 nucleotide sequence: TGCAGTGCGGAACAGGGAGTATACGAGCAGTACTTC. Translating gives CSAEQGVYEQYF.

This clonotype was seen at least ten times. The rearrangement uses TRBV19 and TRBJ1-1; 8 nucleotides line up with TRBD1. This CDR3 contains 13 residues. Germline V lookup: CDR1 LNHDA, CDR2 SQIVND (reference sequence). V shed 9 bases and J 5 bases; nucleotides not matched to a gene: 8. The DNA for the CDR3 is TGTGCCAGCACAGACAGGGGTCGTACTGAAGCTTTCTTT. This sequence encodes CASTDRGRTEAFF. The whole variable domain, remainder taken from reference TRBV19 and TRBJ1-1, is DGGITQSPKYLFRKEGQNVTLSCEQNLNHDAMYWYRQDPGQGLRLIYYSQIVNDFQKGDIAEGYSVSREKKESFPLTVTSAQKNPTAFYLCASTDRGRTEAFFGQGTRLTVV.